This T cell receptor beta chain was documented in a study of blood T cells in healthy people across ages. CDR3 length: 15 amino acids. The V end lost 2 bases, the J end lost 2 bases, and 16 bases lay between the germline ends. Germline CDR1 and CDR2: DFQATT and SNEGSKA (reference sequence). A second PCR, run for about 6 to 11 cycles, used a sample-barcoded 5' primer plus a J-beta primer mix. Via MiXCR, TCRdb re-called the 5' RACE reads, giving one row per CDR3 protein. The sample carries roughly 800,000 distinct CDR3 sequences, about three fifths recorded once. The V and J genes are TRBV20-1 and TRBJ2-7; perhaps TRBD1 as D (7 bases). The clonotype originates from a man aged 30 to 39 in good health. The sample comprised blood. The CDR3 here is CSARSRGTATYEQYF. As DNA, the CDR3 is TGCAGTGCTAGATCCCGGGGGACAGCCACCTACGAGCAGTACTTC.